This T cell receptor (beta chain) was captured by sequencing in a study of Ad26.COV2.S vaccination and SARS-CoV-2 variants. Looked up from germline, CDR1 is LNHDA and CDR2 is SQIVND (reference sequence). V gave up 10 bases and J gave up 8 bases, with 14 bases separating them. This CDR3 contains 11 residues. Documented treatment: over 15 received Ad26.COV2.S at low or high dose, single or two shots; several received placebo; per-sample allocation not given. Samples were taken on day 63 after the first vaccine or placebo injection. Assay used: immunoSEQ multiplex PCR; TCRdb lists only in-frame clones, some missing. There are fewer than 400,000 clones in the sample; 75% to 90% occur only once, and 5.5% lies in the top ten.

The sample here was peripheral blood, taken in a trial of Ad26.COV2.S vaccine versus placebo. This chain uses TRBV19 with TRBJ1-1; D gene ambiguous. This receptor was obtained from a person aged 18-65 years who received the Ad26.COV2.S COVID-19 vaccine or a placebo. CDR3 in amino acids: CATHRYREAFF. The CDR3 DNA reads TGTGCCACCCATCGTTACAGAGAAGCTTTCTTT.